This is a list of T cell receptor beta chains from one sample in a study of blood T cells in healthy people across ages. In TCRdb, the 5' RACE reads were re-called with MiXCR into one record per CDR3 protein. The sample carries 550,000 to 600,000 distinct CDR3 sequences, around 48% recorded once. Sequencing was done on a sample of blood. The receptor set was obtained from a man at least 80 years old in good health. Both conserved end residues are part of each CDR3. The D gene is left open where the match is weak. Rows give clone size only sometimes, using once, few, many, or a class for an expanded clone.

D gene: TRBD1; J gene: TRBJ2-7; V gene: TRBV29-1; CDR3 length: 12; clone size: NA; CDR3 DNA: TGCAGCCTGACAGGGGTTTCCTACGAGCAGTACTTC; CDR3 protein: CSLTGVSYEQYF
D gene: NA; J gene: TRBJ2-5; V gene: TRBV4-2; CDR3 length: 15; clone size: NA; CDR3 DNA: TGTGCCAGCAGCCTGAGGACAGTCCTTCAAGAGACCCAGTACTTC; CDR3 protein: CASSLRTVLQETQYF
D gene: NA; J gene: TRBJ2-7; V gene: TRBV6-6; CDR3 length: 13; clone size: NA; CDR3 DNA: TGTGCCAGCCCCACTCGGCAGCCCTACGTGCAGTACTTC; CDR3 protein: CASPTRQPYVQYF
D gene: NA; J gene: TRBJ2-7; V gene: TRBV10-3; CDR3 length: 15; clone size: NA; CDR3 DNA: TGTGCCATCAGTATGAGGGGACCAGAGTTGGACGAGCAGTACTTC; CDR3 protein: CAISMRGPELDEQYF
D gene: TRBD2; J gene: TRBJ2-3; V gene: TRBV9; CDR3 length: 15; clone size: NA; CDR3 DNA: TGTGCCAGCAGCGGGACTAGCAGTTACACAGATACGCAGTATTTT; CDR3 protein: CASSGTSSYTDTQYF
D gene: NA; J gene: TRBJ2-7; V gene: TRBV7-2; CDR3 length: 11; clone size: many; CDR3 DNA: TGTGCCAGCAGCTACCACTACGAGCAGTACTTC; CDR3 protein: CASSYHYEQYF
D gene: TRBD1; J gene: TRBJ2-1; V gene: TRBV11-2; CDR3 length: 17; clone size: NA; CDR3 DNA: TGTGCCTGCAGCTTATCCTACGGGACAGGGATCGGGAATGAGCAGTTCTTC; CDR3 protein: CACSLSYGTGIGNEQFF
D gene: NA; J gene: TRBJ2-1; V gene: TRBV7-2; CDR3 length: 13; clone size: NA; CDR3 DNA: TGTGCCAGCAGCGTAGACAGGCACAATGAGCAGTTCTTC; CDR3 protein: CASSVDRHNEQFF
D gene: TRBD2; J gene: TRBJ2-7; V gene: TRBV6-2/TRBV6-3; CDR3 length: 17; clone size: once; CDR3 DNA: TGTGCCAGCAGCGGACTAGCGGGAGGGCCAGGTGACCACGAGCAGTACTTC; CDR3 protein: CASSGLAGGPGDHEQYF
D gene: NA; J gene: TRBJ1-1; V gene: TRBV6-4; CDR3 length: 14; clone size: NA; CDR3 DNA: TGTGCCACCCTAGGCAAGGGGATGGTCACTGAAGCTTTCTTT; CDR3 protein: CATLGKGMVTEAFF
D gene: NA; J gene: TRBJ2-6; V gene: TRBV6-5; CDR3 length: 17; clone size: NA; CDR3 DNA: TGTGCCAGCAGTTGGACAACCCGTACCTCTGGGGCCAACGTCCTGACTTTC; CDR3 protein: CASSWTTRTSGANVLTF
D gene: TRBD2; J gene: TRBJ2-1; V gene: TRBV7-2; CDR3 length: 17; clone size: few; CDR3 DNA: TGTGCCAGCAGCGTACCTTTAGCGGGGAGCTCCTACAATGAGCAGTTCTTC; CDR3 protein: CASSVPLAGSSYNEQFF
D gene: TRBD1; J gene: TRBJ2-1; V gene: TRBV20-1; CDR3 length: 14; clone size: few; CDR3 DNA: TGCAGTGCTCCCGGACAGGGGGCGATCAATGAGCAGTTCTTC; CDR3 protein: CSAPGQGAINEQFF
D gene: TRBD2; J gene: TRBJ2-5; V gene: TRBV20-1; CDR3 length: 17; clone size: NA; CDR3 DNA: TGCAGTGCTAGAGATTTGCTAGCGGGGGGAGACCAAGAGACCCAGTACTTC; CDR3 protein: CSARDLLAGGDQETQYF
D gene: TRBD2; J gene: TRBJ2-3; V gene: TRBV29-1; CDR3 length: 15; clone size: NA; CDR3 DNA: TGCAGCGTTGAATGGGTCCGCGGGAGGGCGGATACGCAGTATTTT; CDR3 protein: CSVEWVRGRADTQYF